The next 21 T cell receptor beta chains were all read from a single sample in a study of PD-L1 blockade in urothelial cancer. Specified time point: peripheral blood 6 weeks after treatment start. Libraries were prepared by immunoSEQ multiplex PCR; TCRdb keeps only in-frame clonotypes and omits some of them. The data show some 120,000 clones, with approximately 90% seen just once and 3.5% to 4.5% held by the top ten. Sample: PBMCs, taken around atezolizumab (anti-PD-L1) treatment. The receptors originated from a man aged 55 to 70 with urothelial cancer.

This chain connects TRBV10-3 to TRBJ2-2; possibly TRBD1 for D (6 bases). The CDR3 contains 14 residues. With 7 bases removed from V and 6 bases from J, the gap between germline ends came to 15 bases. Germline V CDR1 and CDR2: ENHRY, SYGVKD. The CDR3 DNA follows: TGTGCCATCACGTCAGGGGTTCTCTCCGGGGAGCTGTTTTTT. Encoded protein: CAITSGVLSGELFF.

This chain joins TRBV7-6 and TRBJ1-1; 7 nucleotides align to TRBD1. This CDR3 has 13 amino acids. Per the germline V gene, CDR1 is SGHVS and CDR2 is FNYEAQ. The junction had 2 bases not matched to a gene; V was cut back by 4 bases and J by 3 bases. CDR3 sequence reads: CASSYDRDTEAFF. CDR3 DNA sequence: TGTGCCAGCAGCTATGACAGGGACACTGAAGCTTTCTTT.

The J gene is TRBJ2-2, the V gene TRBV6-1; possible D gene TRBD2, 7 bases. Trimming cost V 7 bases and J 0 bases, with 12 bases left between them. CDR3 length equals 15 residues. The V gene's germline CDR1 is MNHNS and CDR2 SASEGT. The CDR3 here is CASMGGAANTGELFF. CDR3 in DNA: TGTGCCAGCATGGGGGGGGCGGCGAACACCGGGGAGCTGTTTTTT.

This CDR3 reads CASSYGTSGSLEEFF. The DNA for the CDR3 is TGTGCCAGCAGCTACGGGACTAGCGGGTCGCTCGAGGAGTTCTTC. The V gene is TRBV7-2, the J gene TRBJ2-1; 12 bases are shared with TRBD2. There are 15 residues in the CDR3. Germline CDR1 and CDR2: SGHTA and FQGNSA. With 4 bases clipped from V and 14 bases from J, the junction kept 12 bases outside the gene matches.

This chain uses TRBV11-2 with TRBJ2-7; 8 bases fit TRBD1. The V gene's germline CDR1 is SGHAT and CDR2 FQNNGV. The CDR3 has 16 residues. The junction had 10 bases not matched to a gene; V was cut back by 1 base and J by 5 bases. CDR3 nucleotide sequence: TGTGCCAGCAGCTTAGTCGGACAGGGCAGGATCAACGAGCAGTACTTC. Protein product: CASSLVGQGRINEQYF.

The chain links TRBV6-4 to TRBJ2-1; 7 bases are a match to TRBD2. CDR1 is MRHNA and CDR2 is SNTAGT in the germline V gene. Trimming at V came to 7 bases and at J to 10 bases, leaving 16 bases not matched to a gene. The length of the CDR3 is 15 residues. The CDR3 sequence is CASTSEAGVRGEQFF. In nucleotides, the CDR3 is TGTGCCAGCACGTCTGAGGCGGGAGTAAGGGGCGAGCAGTTCTTC.

V gene TRBV7-9 combines with J gene TRBJ2-2, with a tentative D call TRBD1 (5 bases). This CDR3 is built from 16 residues. The V gene's germline CDR1 is SEHNR and CDR2 FQNEAQ (reference sequence). V lost 3 bases to trimming and J lost 1 base, with 12 bases between them. CDR3 sequence (DNA): TGTGCCAGCAGCTTTGTGGGCAGGGTGAACACCGGGGAGCTGTTTTTT. It encodes CASSFVGRVNTGELFF.

The chain combines TRBV6-5 with TRBJ1-2, with TRBD1 matching over 7 bases. Germline V gene sequence: CDR1 MNHEY, CDR2 SVGAGI. V was pared by 5 bases and J by 6 bases, with 3 bases of the junction left unmatched. The CDR3 is made up of 12 amino acids. CDR3 amino acids: CASSGTGDGYTF. The CDR3 coding sequence is TGTGCCAGCAGTGGAACAGGGGATGGCTACACCTTC.

V usage is TRBV4-2 and J usage is TRBJ2-1, with 10 positions matching TRBD2. After removal of 3 bases from V and 4 bases from J, the junction contained 6 bases not matched to a gene. Germline V gene lookup returns CDR1 LGHNA and CDR2 YNFKEQ. CDR3 size: 16 residues. Here the CDR3 DNA reads TGTGCCAGCAGCCACGGGACTAGCGCACTTTACAATGAGCAGTTCTTC. As protein: CASSHGTSALYNEQFF.

The chain recombines TRBV9 with TRBJ2-1, with 10 nucleotides matching TRBD2. This CDR3 region has 17 residues. The ends lost 3 bases at V and 6 bases at J; junction bases unmatched: 12. Germline V gene lookup returns CDR1 SGDLS and CDR2 YYNGEE. For the CDR3, the DNA is TGTGCCAGCAGCGCTGAGCCCGCTAGCGGGAGCTCCAATGAGCAGTTCTTC. As protein: CASSAEPASGSSNEQFF.

The J gene is TRBJ2-5, the V gene TRBV18; perhaps TRBD1 as D (6 bases). Germline values: CDR1 KGHSH, CDR2 LQKENI. The V end was cut by 1 base, the J end by 1 base, with 13 bases between. This CDR3 comprises 16 residues. The CDR3: CASSPQQGNLQETQYF. The CDR3 coding sequence is TGTGCCAGCTCACCACAGCAGGGGAACCTCCAAGAGACCCAGTACTTC.

The rearrangement joins TRBV7-2 to TRBJ2-5; D is uncertain. The CDR3 runs 13 residues. Trimming stripped 2 bases from V and 5 bases from J, with 9 bases between. Germline CDR1 is SGHTA and CDR2 is FQGNSA. This CDR3 reads CASSLTRRETQYF. Here the CDR3 DNA reads TGTGCCAGCAGCTTAACCCGGCGGGAGACCCAGTACTTC. Supplemented by reference TRBV7-2 and TRBJ2-5, the full variable domain reads GAGVSQSPSNKVTEKGKDVELRCDPISGHTALYWYRQSLGQGLEFLIYFQGNSAPDKSGLPSDRFSAERTGGSVSTLTIQRTQQEDSAVYLCASSLTRRETQYFGPGTRLLVL.

This chain links TRBV16 with TRBJ2-1; 14 positions agree with TRBD2. Germline V gene sequence: CDR1 KGHSY, CDR2 FQNENV. Trimming at V came to 2 bases and at J to 12 bases, leaving 9 bases not matched to a gene. This CDR3 comprises 16 residues. DNA for the CDR3: TGTGCCAGCAGCCAAGGGGGGACTAGCGGGAGAGGCGGGCAGTTCTTC. Amino acids: CASSQGGTSGRGGQFF. The full variable domain, in which reference TRBV16 and TRBJ2-1 provide the parts outside the CDR3, is GEEVAQTPKHLVRGEGQKAKLYCAPIKGHSYVFWYQQVLKNEFKFLISFQNENVFDETGMPKERFSAKCLPNSPCSLEIQATKLEDSAVYFCASSQGGTSGRGGQFFGPGTRLTVL.

CDR3 region: CASRWEVNQPQHF. CDR3 nucleotides: TGTGCCAGTAGATGGGAGGTGAATCAGCCCCAGCATTTT. The chain joins TRBV19 to TRBJ1-5; D unresolved. Trimming removed 6 bases at V and 4 bases at J, with 10 bases between. The germline V gene has CDR1 LNHDA and CDR2 SQIVND (reference sequence). This CDR3 has 13 residues.

The chain has TRBV19 and TRBJ2-7; no definite D call. The CDR3 loop spans 14 amino acids. Germline V gives CDR1 LNHDA, CDR2 SQIVND (reference sequence). The V gene lost 5 bases and the J gene lost 0 bases, with 11 bases spanning the gap. The CDR3 nucleotides are TGTGCCAGTAGTGAACAGATTAGCTCCTACGAGCAGTACTTC. This codes for CASSEQISSYEQYF.

The rearrangement joins TRBV5-1 to TRBJ2-1, with a weak D call TRBD1 (5 bases). The CDR3 is 15 amino acids. V lost 1 base to trimming and J lost 6 bases, with 14 bases between them. The germline V gene has CDR1 SGHRS and CDR2 YFSETQ. The CDR3 bases are TGCGCCAGCAGCTTGTTAGGGGCCCAGAGCAATGAGCAGTTCTTC. Residues: CASSLLGAQSNEQFF.

This chain links TRBV28 with TRBJ1-4; 8 bases are a match to TRBD1. Germline CDR1 and CDR2: MDHEN and SYDVKM. V gave up 5 bases and J gave up 4 bases; unmatched junction bases: 3. The CDR3 loop spans 14 amino acids. As DNA, the CDR3 is TGTGCCAGCAGTCCTGACAGGGGTAATGAAAAACTGTTTTTT. It translates to CASSPDRGNEKLFF. The full variable domain, rest sourced from reference TRBV28 and TRBJ1-4, is DVKVTQSSRYLVKRTGEKVFLECVQDMDHENMFWYRQDPGLGLRLIYFSYDVKMKEKGDIPEGYSVSREKKERFSLILESASTNQTSMYLCASSPDRGNEKLFFGSGTQLSVL.

The V and J genes are TRBV21-1 and TRBJ1-1; the table calls TRBD1, which could not be checked here. TRBV21-1 is reported as a pseudogene. CDR3 size: 16 residues. The chain's CDR3 is CASSKVPGGLNTEAFF. The CDR3 DNA is TGTGCCAGCAGCAAAGTGCCAGGGGGACTGAACACTGAAGCTTTCTTT.

The chain employs TRBV9 and TRBJ2-5; TRBD2 matches at 8 bases. CDR1 and CDR2 (germline): SGDLS, YYNGEE. Trimming removed 0 bases from V and 5 bases from J; junction bases left unmatched: 6. CDR3 length: 15 amino acids. CDR3 DNA: TGTGCCAGCAGCGTAGACGGGGGGGCCTCGGAGACCCAGTACTTC. This codes for CASSVDGGASETQYF.

This chain links TRBV27 with TRBJ1-1; 9 positions agree with TRBD1. After removal of 8 bases from V and 4 bases from J, the junction contained 11 bases not matched to a gene. The germline CDR1 and CDR2 sequences are MNHEY and SMNVEV (reference sequence). The CDR3 length is 15 residues. The chain's CDR3 is CASWDDTGGPTEAFF. In nucleotides, the CDR3 is TGTGCCAGCTGGGACGATACAGGGGGCCCCACTGAAGCTTTCTTT.

The chain employs TRBV6-1 and TRBJ2-3; D is unclear. Trimming pared 5 bases from V and 6 bases from J, leaving 9 bases between. The CDR3 is 12 amino acids. Germline V lookup: CDR1 MNHNS, CDR2 SASEGT. CDR3 amino acids: CASSSTRDTQYF. In DNA, the CDR3 is TGTGCCAGCAGTTCTACCAGGGATACGCAGTATTTT.